This T cell receptor (beta chain) was identified in a study of long-term antiretroviral therapy in people with HIV. The CDR3 length is 15 residues. V lost 2 bases, J lost 0 bases, and 8 bases lay in between. CDR1 and CDR2 from the germline V gene are SGHNT and YYREEE (reference sequence). Concerning this clone itself: The target antigen is unknown.

General study points: Blood dates from about 2003 to 2018, possibly under older ART regimens. Clonal populations expanded prior to ART predominated within the repertoire at all time points. HIV repertoires covered narrower CDR3 length ranges than controls did.

This was the immunoSEQ v3.0 assay at survey level. The data were produced by immunoSEQ multiplex PCR, yet TCRdb's version contains in-frame clones alone and is incomplete. Of about 17,000 clones listed, 75% to 85% are singletons. Per individual, the PBMC samples numbered at least one pre-ART and at least two post-ART. The material sequenced was unsorted PBMCs, taken 0.3 years before starting antiretroviral therapy. The chain combines TRBV5-4 with TRBJ1-4; D is possibly TRBD1 (5 bases). The source of this sequence is a man in his forties or fifties with HIV. The CDR3 DNA reads TGTGCCAGCAGCTTCGACAGTGCAACTAATGAAAAACTGTTTTTT. Protein sequence: CASSFDSATNEKLFF. Supplemented by reference TRBV5-4 and TRBJ1-4, the full variable domain reads ETGVTQSPTHLIKTRGQQVTLRCSSQSGHNTVSWYQQALGQGPQFIFQYYREEENGRGNFPPRFSGLQFPNYSSELNVNALELDDSALYLCASSFDSATNEKLFFGSGTQLSVL.